Below are 20 T cell receptor beta chains sequenced from a single sample in a study of high-grade serous ovarian cancer treatment subgroups. Tumor tissue was taken before any definitive surgery or chemotherapy was given. Libraries were prepared by immunoSEQ multiplex PCR; TCRdb keeps only in-frame clonotypes and omits some of them. The table has about 3,200 clones, 63% seen once; the top ten hold approximately 9.7%. Sequenced input: tumor tissue. The origin of the receptors is a human donor with high-grade serous ovarian cancer.

This sequence joins TRBV20-1 and TRBJ1-6; perhaps TRBD1 as D (5 bases). The germline CDR1 and CDR2 sequences are DFQATT and SNEGSKA (reference sequence). This CDR3 spans 11 amino acids. CDR3 loop: CSRDLNSPLHF. The CDR3 nucleotides read TGCAGCCGGGACCTAAATTCACCCCTCCACTTT.

This clone was counted a few times. V usage is TRBV7-9 and J usage is TRBJ1-1; a weak D match, TRBD1 (6 bases). V lost 5 bases and J lost 3, with 16 bases in between. The CDR3 extends over 15 amino acids. Germline V CDR1 and CDR2: SEHNR, FQNEAQ (reference sequence). CDR3 in amino acids: CASSGPLGGHTEAFF. DNA for the CDR3: TGTGCCAGCAGCGGCCCCCTAGGGGGGCACACTGAAGCTTTCTTT.

The chain has TRBV4-1 and TRBJ2-5; D might be TRBD2 (6 bases). Trimming cost V 0 bases and J 3 bases, with 23 bases left between them. CDR1 is MGHRA, CDR2 YSYEKL, per germline. CDR3 length: 19 residues. CDR3 in amino acids: CASSQEGYPSGGGEETQYF. The CDR3 DNA is TGCGCCAGCAGCCAAGAAGGGTATCCTAGTGGGGGAGGCGAAGAGACCCAGTACTTC.

This chain uses TRBV11-2 with TRBJ1-5; D gene ambiguous. Per germline, CDR1 SGHAT and CDR2 FQNNGV. V lost 5 bases and J lost 4, with 12 bases in between. The CDR3 contains 14 residues. The CDR3 DNA reads TGTGCCAGCAGCCTCCTCGGGGTTAATCAGCCCCAGCATTTT. Translated: CASSLLGVNQPQHF.

This chain links TRBV11-3 with TRBJ2-3; D is perhaps TRBD2 (5 bases). Trimming shortened V by 5 bases and J by 6 bases, and 12 bases separated the two germline ends. The CDR3 covers 13 residues. The germline gives CDR1 SGHNT, CDR2 YENEEA. The chain's CDR3 is CASSPFREDTQYF. CDR3 DNA: TGTGCCAGCAGCCCCTTTAGGGAGGATACGCAGTATTTT. Full variable domain (rest looked up from reference TRBV11-3 and TRBJ2-3): EAGVVQSPRYKIIEKKQPVAFWCNPISGHNTLYWYLQNLGQGPELLIRYENEEAVDDSQLPKDRFSAERLKGVDSTLKIQPAELGDSAVYLCASSPFREDTQYFGPGTRLTVL.

This clone was seen more than once but under ten times. V is TRBV5-1 and J is TRBJ1-6; no clear D gene. V lost 0 bases, J lost 7 bases, and 11 bases lay in between. CDR1 is SGHRS and CDR2 is YFSETQ in the germline V gene. CDR3 length: 15 residues. This CDR3 is CASSLGGLGNSPLHF. For the CDR3, the DNA is TGCGCCAGCAGCTTGGGTGGTCTCGGAAATTCACCCCTCCACTTT.

This rearrangement joins TRBV2 to TRBJ2-3; 12 bases match TRBD2. The CDR3 has 16 residues. Per the germline V gene, CDR1 is SNHLY and CDR2 is FYNNEI. J was trimmed by 3 bases and V by 7 bases; bases with no gene match: 8. CDR3 amino acids: CASNSPSGGVTDTQYF. The DNA of the CDR3 is TGTGCCAGCAATAGCCCTAGCGGGGGGGTAACAGATACGCAGTATTTT.

The chain joins TRBV6-5 to TRBJ1-2, with 7 bases matching TRBD1. Germline V gene sequence: CDR1 MNHEY, CDR2 SVGAGI. The V gene end was trimmed by 4 bases and the J gene end by 4 bases; junction bases not matched to a gene: 9. The CDR3 spans 15 residues. CDR3 loop: CASSSQGDGVYGYTF. In DNA, the CDR3 is TGTGCCAGCAGTTCCCAGGGGGACGGAGTCTATGGCTACACCTTC.

This sequence joins TRBV10-3 and TRBJ2-5; 8 positions agree with TRBD2. Trimming removed 0 bases from V and 1 base from J; junction bases left unmatched: 1. CDR3 length: 15 residues. The V gene's germline CDR1 is ENHRY and CDR2 SYGVKD. The CDR3 sequence: CAISESAGGQETQYF. CDR3 DNA sequence: TGTGCCATCAGTGAGTCTGCGGGGGGCCAAGAGACCCAGTACTTC.

The chain links TRBV6-6 to TRBJ2-6, with D hard to call. CDR1 and CDR2 from the germline V gene are MNHNY and SVGAGI (reference sequence). The CDR3 is 15 residues long. V lost 8 bases, J lost 0 bases, and 11 bases lay in between. Here the CDR3 reads CASAFSLSGANVLTF. The CDR3 region has the DNA TGTGCCAGCGCCTTCAGTCTCTCTGGGGCCAACGTCCTGACTTTC.

The rearrangement joins TRBV5-6 to TRBJ1-5; D gene ambiguous. Germline V gene lookup returns CDR1 SGHDT and CDR2 YYEEEE. Trimming removed 6 bases from V and 0 bases from J, with 7 bases in between. This CDR3 contains 13 residues. CDR3 sequence: CASILDSNQPQHF. For the CDR3, the DNA is TGTGCCAGCATCCTTGATAGCAATCAGCCCCAGCATTTT.

J is TRBJ2-7 and V is TRBV7-2, with D perhaps TRBD2 (7 bases). V dropped 0 bases and J dropped 6 bases, with 9 bases sitting between them. Germline CDR1 and CDR2: SGHTA and FQGNSA. The CDR3 covers 13 residues. CDR3 in amino acids: CASSLAGGPEQYF. The CDR3 DNA follows: TGTGCCAGCAGCTTAGCGGGGGGGCCCGAGCAGTACTTC.

Only a few counts were recorded for this clone. The chain recombines TRBV19 with TRBJ2-5; D is unresolved. The CDR3 spans 13 residues. The germline CDR1 and CDR2 sequences are LNHDA and SQIVND (reference sequence). Trimming shortened V by 2 bases and J by 4 bases, and 8 bases separated the two germline ends. The CDR3 DNA is TGTGCCAGTAGTATAAACCTAGGAGAGACCCAGTACTTC. Its protein product is CASSINLGETQYF.

This clone came up a few times. The chain combines TRBV2 with TRBJ2-5, with a tentative D call TRBD2 (6 bases). The germline V gene has CDR1 SNHLY and CDR2 FYNNEI. Trimming left V 7 bases short and J 3 bases short, with 15 bases between. CDR3 length equals 14 residues. The CDR3 is CASTRGLSKETQYF. CDR3 DNA: TGTGCCAGCACAAGGGGACTGTCAAAAGAGACCCAGTACTTC.

The chain employs TRBV7-3 and TRBJ2-6; D remains ambiguous. This CDR3 is 15 amino acids long. Germline V gives CDR1 SGHTA, CDR2 FQGTGA. Trimming left V 2 bases short and J 11 bases short, with 16 bases between. CDR3 sequence: CASSLGRSLVDVLTF. CDR3 bases: TGTGCCAGCAGCTTAGGCCGCAGTTTGGTCGACGTCCTGACTTTC.

In this sample, this clone is large. This sequence joins TRBV7-3 and TRBJ2-3; D is ambiguous. The germline V gene has CDR1 SGHTA and CDR2 FQGTGA. This CDR3 is built from 14 residues. V was trimmed by 5 bases and J by 14 bases, leaving 23 bases between them. CDR3 bases: TGTGCCAGCAGCCCCCGGACCCTAGACCCCATGTGGTATTTT. This translates into CASSPRTLDPMWYF.

The rearrangement uses TRBV9 and TRBJ1-4; D gene ambiguous. CDR1 SGDLS and CDR2 YYNGEE come from the germline V gene. V gave up 4 bases and J gave up 2 bases, with 9 bases separating them. This CDR3 has 14 residues. The CDR3 sequence: CASSPSSTNEKLFF. The DNA for the CDR3 is TGTGCCAGCAGCCCATCGAGCACTAATGAAAAACTGTTTTTT.

The J gene is TRBJ1-2, the V gene TRBV6-1; 9 positions match TRBD1. The CDR3 extends over 14 amino acids. V was clipped by 5 bases and J by 2 bases; unmatched bases: 3. CDR1 MNHNS and CDR2 SASEGT come from the germline V gene. CDR3 residues: CASSPGQGNYGYTF. In DNA form, the CDR3 reads TGTGCCAGCAGTCCGGGACAGGGAAACTATGGCTACACCTTC.

This clone occurred a few times. This rearrangement joins TRBV11-2 to TRBJ2-5; D is perhaps TRBD1 (5 bases). Trimming cost V 3 bases and J 5 bases, with 16 bases left between them. The CDR3 runs to 15 residues. Germline V gene sequence: CDR1 SGHAT, CDR2 FQNNGV. The CDR3 DNA reads as TGTGCCAGCAGCTTGTTTTTCAGTCCAGGGGAGACCCAGTACTTC. Residues: CASSLFFSPGETQYF.

The genes are TRBV14 and TRBJ2-1, with a possible D match to TRBD2 (6 bases). CDR3 length equals 13 residues. CDR1 SGHDN and CDR2 FVKESK come from the germline V gene. Trimming took 1 base from V and 9 from J, leaving 10 bases between them. The CDR3 here is CASSQAGAGEQFF. DNA for the CDR3: TGTGCCAGCAGCCAAGCGGGAGCGGGTGAGCAGTTCTTC.